These T cell receptor beta chains were read from a single sample in a study of human T cells and chemical hapten exposure. One entry per CDR3 protein results from TCRdb running MiXCR on the reads. This sample has 120,000 or so distinct CDR3 sequences, with 8.5% found just once. Sequencing input: whole blood. All receptors come from a human donor in good health. Some clones in this sample may be carry-over from other donors' samples. CDR3s include the opening cysteine and the closing phenylalanine or tryptophan. D genes are given only for firm matches. Where a row states a size, it is once, few, many or the class of an expanded clone; other rows omit it.

NA | NA | TRBJ2-2 | TRBV24-1 | CATSDFTGELFF | TGTGCCACCAGTGATTTTACCGGGGAGCTGTTTTTT
NA | NA | TRBJ2-1 | TRBV5-4 | CASSPPSGTYNEQFF | TGTGCCAGCAGCCCACCGAGCGGAACCTACAATGAGCAGTTCTTC
TRBD1 | NA | TRBJ2-7 | TRBV9 | CASSVAQTGSRYEQYF | TGTGCCAGCAGCGTAGCCCAGACAGGGAGCAGATACGAGCAGTACTTC
NA | many | TRBJ2-7 | TRBV7-9 | CASSFGGQGYEQYF | TGTGCCAGCAGCTTCGGGGGGCAGGGCTACGAGCAGTACTTC
TRBD1 | few | TRBJ2-1 | TRBV5-1 | CASSFDRVGRSEQFF | TGCGCCAGCAGCTTTGACAGGGTTGGGCGAAGTGAGCAGTTCTTC
TRBD1 | NA | TRBJ2-7 | TRBV28 | CASSSSSGGGYGFDEQYF | TGTGCCAGCAGTTCGTCCTCAGGGGGCGGATATGGCTTCGACGAGCAGTACTTC
TRBD2 | many | TRBJ2-1 | TRBV5-1 | CASSSSAAGAYNEQFF | TGCGCCAGCAGCTCCTCGGCAGCGGGGGCCTACAATGAGCAGTTCTTC
NA | many | TRBJ1-1 | TRBV5-5 | CASSLRRETEAFF | TGTGCCAGCAGCTTGCGCAGGGAGACTGAAGCTTTCTTT
NA | few | TRBJ2-5 | TRBV19 | CASSVGATTGPGEETQYF | TGTGCCAGTAGTGTTGGGGCGACGACAGGCCCGGGGGAAGAGACCCAGTACTTC
NA | few | TRBJ2-1 | TRBV5-1 | CASSSQDTFSQFF | TGCGCCAGCAGCTCCCAAGACACTTTTTCGCAGTTCTTC
TRBD2 | few | TRBJ2-1 | TRBV3-1 | CASSQDPIGTSGRYEQFF | TGTGCCAGCAGCCAAGATCCGATCGGGACTAGCGGGAGATATGAGCAGTTCTTC
NA | many | TRBJ1-5 | TRBV29-1 | CSVGVGDQPQHF | TGCAGCGTTGGTGTAGGGGATCAGCCCCAGCATTTT
NA | few | TRBJ1-2 | TRBV18 | CASSPGGHNYGYTF | TGTGCCAGCTCACCCGGGGGACATAACTATGGCTACACCTTC
TRBD2 | NA | TRBJ2-7 | TRBV11-2 | CASSPAGGWGEQYF | TGTGCCAGCAGCCCAGCGGGAGGCTGGGGTGAGCAGTACTTC
NA | NA | TRBJ2-6 | TRBV9 | CASSVAEGVISGANVLTF | TGTGCCAGCAGCGTAGCTGAGGGGGTCATTTCTGGGGCCAACGTCCTGACTTTC
NA | few | TRBJ1-6 | TRBV27 | CASSYTRDSYNSPLHF | TGTGCCAGCAGTTATACCCGGGACTCCTATAATTCACCCCTCCACTTT
TRBD1 | few | TRBJ2-7 | TRBV6-1 | CASSEPTVGQGSSYEQYF | TGTGCCAGCAGTGAACCTACTGTGGGACAGGGGAGCTCCTACGAGCAGTACTTC
TRBD1 | NA | TRBJ2-7 | TRBV19 | CASSSAAGGSYEQYF | TGTGCCAGTAGTTCGGCGGCAGGGGGCTCCTACGAGCAGTACTTC
NA | few | TRBJ2-7 | TRBV3-1 | CASSLGFSYEQYF | TGTGCCAGCAGCCTGGGATTCTCCTACGAGCAGTACTTC
NA | NA | TRBJ2-7 | TRBV12-3/TRBV12-4 | CASTPDPGVTYEQYF | TGTGCCAGCACCCCTGACCCTGGGGTAACCTACGAGCAGTACTTC
TRBD2 | few | TRBJ2-7 | TRBV6-5 | CASSYGSSGSSLYEQYF | TGTGCCAGCAGTTACGGCTCTAGCGGGAGTTCCCTCTACGAGCAGTACTTC
TRBD2 | few | TRBJ2-1 | TRBV15 | CATSRDLGAGGEFF | TGTGCCACCAGCAGAGATCTGGGGGCGGGAGGGGAGTTCTTC
NA | many | TRBJ2-5 | TRBV7-2 | CASSATTALQETQYF | TGTGCCAGCAGCGCCACGACAGCTCTTCAAGAGACCCAGTACTTC
NA | NA | TRBJ2-7 | TRBV23-1 | CASSHNGTGREQYF | TGCGCCAGCAGTCACAATGGGACGGGGAGGGAGCAGTACTTC
NA | few | TRBJ2-1 | TRBV29-1 | CSVGNNEQFF | TGCAGCGTTGGAAACAATGAGCAGTTCTTC
TRBD1 | NA | TRBJ1-5 | TRBV12-3/TRBV12-4 | CASSSDRGLGQPQHF | TGTGCCAGCAGTTCTGACAGGGGCCTTGGGCAGCCCCAGCATTTT
TRBD1 | few | TRBJ1-2 | TRBV12-3/TRBV12-4 | CASSPITGGLGYTF | TGTGCCAGCAGTCCCATAACAGGGGGCCTTGGCTACACCTTC
NA | many | TRBJ2-1 | TRBV5-4 | CASSLFLNNEQFF | TGTGCCAGCAGCTTGTTTCTGAACAATGAGCAGTTCTTC
NA | many | TRBJ1-6 | TRBV6-5 | CASSYSARVGSPLHF | TGTGCCAGCAGTTACTCGGCCAGGGTCGGTTCACCCCTCCACTTT
TRBD1 | many | TRBJ1-2 | TRBV5-1 | CASSVDRDYGYTF | TGCGCCAGCAGCGTCGACAGGGATTATGGCTACACCTTC
NA | NA | TRBJ1-2 | TRBV7-2 | CASSLGPDSTYGYTF | TGTGCCAGCAGCTTAGGTCCCGACAGCACCTATGGCTACACCTTC
NA | NA | TRBJ1-4 | TRBV7-9 | CASSFEPTNEKLFF | TGTGCCAGCAGCTTCGAGCCAACGAATGAAAAACTGTTTTTT
TRBD1 | many | TRBJ2-7 | TRBV6-6 | CASSYGTGAQGAYEQYF | TGTGCCAGCAGTTACGGGACAGGGGCTCAGGGGGCCTACGAGCAGTACTTC
NA | many | TRBJ1-2 | TRBV7-6 | CASSGVRGGYTF | TGTGCCAGCAGCGGGGTTAGGGGTGGCTACACCTTC
NA | NA | TRBJ1-1 | TRBV5-6 | CASSLYGAPGAFF | TGTGCCAGCAGCTTGTATGGGGCCCCTGGGGCTTTCTTT
NA | many | TRBJ2-7 | TRBV18 | CASSSQTDYPEQYF | TGTGCCAGCTCATCCCAGACAGATTACCCCGAGCAGTACTTC
TRBD2 | NA | TRBJ2-1 | TRBV15 | CATSRGWEGNEQFF | TGTGCCACCAGCAGAGGGTGGGAGGGCAATGAGCAGTTCTTC
NA | NA | TRBJ2-4 | TRBV25-1 | CASSEERRGNIQYF | TGTGCCAGCAGTGAAGAGCGGCGGGGAAACATTCAGTACTTC
TRBD2 | NA | TRBJ2-5 | TRBV5-1 | CASSLVPGRYQETQYF | TGCGCCAGCAGCTTGGTTCCCGGGAGGTACCAAGAGACCCAGTACTTC
TRBD2 | few | TRBJ2-1 | TRBV7-9 | CASSSRLAENNEQFF | TGTGCCAGCAGCTCACGACTAGCGGAAAACAATGAGCAGTTCTTC
NA | NA | TRBJ2-1 | TRBV15 | CATSRDRRGQNEQFF | TGTGCCACCAGCAGAGATCGGAGGGGGCAAAATGAGCAGTTCTTC
TRBD2 | few | TRBJ2-1 | TRBV12-5 | CASGLALAGKYNEQFF | TGTGCTAGTGGTTTGGCCCTAGCGGGAAAATACAATGAGCAGTTCTTC
TRBD1 | NA | TRBJ2-5 | TRBV12-3/TRBV12-4 | CASGGQVMETQYF | TGTGCCAGTGGGGGACAGGTCATGGAGACCCAGTACTTC
TRBD1 | few | TRBJ2-3 | TRBV5-5 | CASSLSRQGAADTQYF | TGTGCCAGCAGCTTGTCGAGACAGGGGGCCGCAGATACGCAGTATTTT
NA | many | TRBJ1-1 | TRBV4-1 | CASSQDRRTGGEAFF | TGCGCCAGCAGCCAAGATCGGAGGACTGGGGGTGAAGCTTTCTTT
TRBD1 | NA | TRBJ2-1 | TRBV27 | CASSQWWTGDNEQFF | TGTGCCAGCAGCCAATGGTGGACAGGGGACAATGAGCAGTTCTTC
TRBD1 | NA | TRBJ2-3 | TRBV7-9 | CASSLDLQGAKADTQYF | TGTGCCAGCAGCTTAGATCTACAGGGGGCGAAGGCAGATACGCAGTATTTT
NA | many | TRBJ1-1 | TRBV7-3 | CASSLGGSTEAFF | TGTGCCAGCAGCTTAGGGGGGAGCACTGAAGCTTTCTTT
NA | many | TRBJ1-6 | TRBV6-2/TRBV6-3 | CASSSGRNSPLHF | TGTGCCAGCAGTTCTGGTCGTAATTCACCCCTCCACTTT
NA | few | TRBJ2-7 | TRBV4-3 | CASSQAVGDYEQYF | TGCGCCAGCAGCCAAGCCGTGGGAGACTACGAGCAGTACTTC